These 6 T cell receptor beta chains were all obtained from the same sample, sequenced in a study of T cell repertoires in cytomegalovirus infection. Via MiXCR, TCRdb re-called the reads, giving one row per CDR3 protein. Counted here are around 350,000 distinct CDR3 sequences, approximately 18% occurring once; the ten biggest clones make up under 9%. Source material: PBMCs. The receptors here all came from a human donor in good health (CMV status not recorded). Some clones in this sample may be carry-over from other donors' samples.

This clonotype was detected a few times. V usage is TRBV27 and J usage is TRBJ1-1; 7 nucleotides align to TRBD1. Germline assignment: CDR1 MNHEY and CDR2 SMNVEV (reference sequence). There are 13 residues in the CDR3. J gave up 0 bases and V 6 bases, and 1 base lay outside the gene matches. The DNA for the CDR3 is TGTGCCAGCAGAGGGGGCCTGAACACTGAAGCTTTCTTT. Residues: CASRGGLNTEAFF.

This clonotype was recorded at least ten times. V usage is TRBV4-2 and J usage is TRBJ2-5; TRBD2 agrees at 7 bases. The CDR3 is made up of 15 amino acids. After removal of 6 bases from V and 7 bases from J, the junction contained 14 bases not matched to a gene. Looked up from germline, CDR1 is LGHNA and CDR2 is YNFKEQ. CDR3 sequence (DNA): TGTGCCAGCAGAGAGCGGGACTCCACGTTGGTGACCCAGTACTTC. Protein sequence: CASRERDSTLVTQYF.

Only a few counts were recorded for this clonotype. V gene TRBV27 combines with J gene TRBJ2-4; D may match TRBD1 or TRBD2 (5 bases each). The CDR3 loop spans 14 amino acids. Germline V gives CDR1 MNHEY, CDR2 SMNVEV (reference sequence). Trimming removed 6 bases at V and 7 bases at J, with 16 bases between. The CDR3 nucleotides read TGTGCCAGCAGCCCGGGACGTTCGGGGAACATTCAGTACTTC. Translation gives CASSPGRSGNIQYF.

The rearrangement uses TRBV6-4 and TRBJ1-5; the D is unclear. Deletions cut 3 bases from V and 0 bases from J, with 3 bases between. Germline assignment: CDR1 MRHNA and CDR2 SNTAGT. The CDR3 spans 13 residues. This CDR3 reads CASSEYSNQPQHF. In nucleotides, the CDR3 is TGTGCCAGCAGTGAGTATAGCAATCAGCCCCAGCATTTT.

The gene calls are TRBV6-1 and TRBJ1-2, with 8 bases fitting TRBD1. CDR1 is MNHNS, CDR2 SASEGT, per germline. V trimming: 4 bases; J trimming: 5 bases; junction bases outside the gene matches: 12. This CDR3 region has 16 residues. The CDR3 loop is CASSVLDRAARYGYTF. The CDR3 DNA reads as TGTGCCAGCAGTGTTTTGGACAGGGCGGCTCGGTATGGCTACACCTTC.

This rearrangement joins TRBV2 to TRBJ2-3, with D hard to call. This CDR3 is built from 14 residues. Germline CDR1 reads SNHLY; CDR2 reads FYNNEI. V was shortened by 4 bases and J by 1 base, with 9 bases between the two germline ends. The CDR3 here is CASSVGVGTDTQYF. The CDR3 DNA reads as TGTGCCAGCAGTGTAGGTGTTGGCACAGATACGCAGTATTTT.